This entry is about one TCR beta chain. This sample was taken from a study of PD-L1 blockade in urothelial cancer. Produced via immunoSEQ multiplex PCR; TCRdb's table is partial and in-frame only. The sample lists about 88,000 clones; 85% to 95% were seen once. V lost 3 bases, J lost 6 bases, and 3 bases lay in between. The germline gives CDR1 LNHDA, CDR2 SQIVND (reference sequence). The CDR3 runs to 11 residues. This specimen was PBMCs, taken around atezolizumab (anti-PD-L1) treatment. This TCR was recovered from a man aged 60 to 75 with urothelial cancer. The J gene is TRBJ2-1, the V gene TRBV19, with D uncertain. The CDR3 spells CASSIINEQFF. The CDR3 coding sequence is TGTGCCAGTAGTATCATCAATGAGCAGTTCTTC. Full variable domain (rest looked up from reference TRBV19 and TRBJ2-1): DGGITQSPKYLFRKEGQNVTLSCEQNLNHDAMYWYRQDPGQGLRLIYYSQIVNDFQKGDIAEGYSVSREKKESFPLTVTSAQKNPTAFYLCASSIINEQFFGPGTRLTVL.